This entry lists 18 T cell receptor beta chains sequenced from one sample in a study of blood T cell repertoires in COVID-19. The assay was immunoSEQ multiplex PCR, and TCRdb's table has in-frame clones only and misses some. The sample records 210,000 or so clones, about 90% being singletons. The sequenced material came from PBMCs or T cells enriched from blood (not recorded which). Receptor source: a woman between 25 and 40 years old who had been exposed to COVID-19.

This chain connects TRBV6-5 to TRBJ1-2, with 7 bases matching TRBD1. Germline V CDR1 and CDR2: MNHEY, SVGAGI. The CDR3 is 15 residues long. Germline trimming cut 5 bases from V and 7 bases from J; bases unmatched to any gene: 13. CDR3 in DNA: TGTGCCAGCAGTCTTACTCTAGCCCACAGGGGTGGCTACACCTTC. Translation: CASSLTLAHRGGYTF.

This sequence joins TRBV21-1 and TRBJ2-5; TRBD2 is the table's D call and was not checked against the DNA. TRBV21-1 counts as a pseudogene. This CDR3 has 20 amino acids. CDR3 protein: CASSKELGLAGGLLQETQYF. The DNA of the CDR3 is TGTGCCAGCAGCAAAGAACTCGGACTAGCGGGAGGGCTTCTCCAAGAGACCCAGTACTTC.

The genes are TRBV5-5 and TRBJ1-1, with D possibly matching TRBD1 (5 bases). CDR1 SGHKS and CDR2 YYEKEE come from the germline V gene (reference sequence). The CDR3 is 13 residues long. Trimming took off 4 bases at V and 2 bases at J, with 9 bases between the two ends. CDR3 loop: CASSQGPNTEAFF. CDR3 coding DNA: TGTGCCAGCAGCCAGGGCCCTAACACTGAAGCTTTCTTT.

The J gene is TRBJ2-7, the V gene TRBV7-2; 7 nucleotides match TRBD1. The J segment lost 1 base and the V segment lost 1 base, leaving 7 bases of the junction unmatched. Per germline, CDR1 SGHTA and CDR2 FQGNSA. This CDR3 comprises 16 residues. In DNA, the CDR3 is TGTGCCAGCAGCTTAGTAGCAGGGGGTGGATCCTACGAGCAGTACTTC. This translates into CASSLVAGGGSYEQYF.

The V gene is TRBV6-5, the J gene TRBJ1-1; tentatively, D is TRBD1 (6 bases). V lost 6 bases, J lost 3 bases, and 11 bases lay in between. The CDR3 is 13 amino acids. The germline gives CDR1 MNHEY, CDR2 SVGAGI. CDR3 residues: CASRIQGDTEAFF. The CDR3, as DNA: TGTGCCAGCAGGATACAGGGAGACACTGAAGCTTTCTTT.

This rearrangement joins TRBV12-3 or TRBV12-4 to TRBJ2-1; TRBD2 matches 8 bases. J was trimmed by 6 bases and V by 5 bases; bases with no gene match: 0. The CDR3 is made up of 12 amino acids. For the CDR3, the DNA is TGTGCCAGCAGTGGACTAGCCAATGAGCAGTTCTTC. Its translation is CASSGLANEQFF.

Only a few counts were recorded for this clone. CDR3 coding DNA: TGTGCCAGCAGCCCAAATGGGGCCACTGAAGCTTTCTTT. The encoded protein is CASSPNGATEAFF. The chain combines TRBV27 with TRBJ1-1; D perhaps matches TRBD1 (5 bases). The V gene lost 6 bases and the J gene lost 4 bases, with 12 bases spanning the gap. Germline V gives CDR1 MNHEY, CDR2 SMNVEV (reference sequence). The CDR3 totals 13 residues.

This clone has only one observation. The genes are TRBV6-1 and TRBJ2-3; D not resolved. The CDR3 loop spans 15 amino acids. With 1 base removed from V and 2 bases from J, the gap between germline ends came to 10 bases. The germline V gene has CDR1 MNHNS and CDR2 SASEGT. The CDR3 nucleotides are TGTGCCAGCAGTGAAGTTAACAGCTACACAGATACGCAGTATTTT. This sequence encodes CASSEVNSYTDTQYF.

This clone is a singleton in its sample. V is TRBV27 and J is TRBJ2-1; 12 bases agree with TRBD1. Germline V lookup: CDR1 MNHEY, CDR2 SMNVEV (reference sequence). The CDR3 is 15 residues long. Losses at the gene ends were 5 bases for V and 6 bases for J; bases not matched to a gene: 5. The CDR3 sequence: CASSIRDRGPNEQFF. CDR3 DNA sequence: TGTGCCAGCAGTATCCGGGACAGGGGGCCCAATGAGCAGTTCTTC.

This clone has only one observation. The rearrangement joins TRBV28 to TRBJ1-2; D is perhaps TRBD1 (5 bases). Germline CDR1 and CDR2: MDHEN and SYDVKM. The V end was cut by 1 base, the J end by 4 bases, with 10 bases between. The CDR3 consists of 14 residues. CDR3 sequence reads: CASSLSGWGYGYTF. CDR3 DNA sequence: TGTGCCAGCAGTTTATCAGGGTGGGGCTATGGCTACACCTTC.

The chain carries TRBV7-9 and TRBJ2-3, with 10 positions matching TRBD2. The CDR3 consists of 15 residues. CDR1 and CDR2 (germline): SEHNR, FQNEAQ (reference sequence). Trimming cost V 4 bases and J 3 bases; bases outside gene matches: 4. The CDR3 region is CASSSLAGGTDTQYF. Here the CDR3 DNA reads TGTGCCAGCAGCTCCTTAGCGGGAGGTACAGATACGCAGTATTTT.

The chain joins TRBV9 to TRBJ1-6; 9 bases match TRBD1. The CDR3 spans 17 residues. CDR1 and CDR2 (germline): SGDLS, YYNGEE. With 5 bases clipped from V and 8 bases from J, the junction kept 14 bases outside the gene matches. The DNA of the CDR3 is TGTGCCAGCAGTGAGGACTCCGGGACAGGGTTTGATTCACCCCTCCACTTT. This translates into CASSEDSGTGFDSPLHF.

The chain carries TRBV9 and TRBJ1-6; 8 nucleotides line up with TRBD1. Trimming took 0 bases from V and 5 from J; bases not matched to a gene: 1. This CDR3 region has 15 residues. Germline V CDR1 and CDR2: SGDLS, YYNGEE. CDR3 bases: TGTGCCAGCAGCGTAGGGACAGGGCATAATTCACCCCTCCACTTT. Protein: CASSVGTGHNSPLHF.

The chain recombines TRBV11-2 with TRBJ2-1, with TRBD2 matching 9 bases. The CDR3 loop spans 14 amino acids. The V and J ends lost 3 bases and 8 bases, in that order; junction bases with no gene match: 5. Germline assignment: CDR1 SGHAT and CDR2 FQNNGV. CDR3 in amino acids: CASSLVERGDEQFF. CDR3 DNA: TGTGCCAGCAGCTTGGTCGAGCGGGGGGATGAGCAGTTCTTC.

The CDR3 coding sequence is TGTGCCAGCAGCCCGGACAGATACAATCAGCCCCAGCATTTT. It yields the protein CASSPDRYNQPQHF. The J gene is TRBJ1-5, the V gene TRBV3-1 (or the pseudogene TRBV3-2); TRBD1 might be the D (6 bases). V shed 4 bases and J shed 3 bases, with 10 bases lying between them. The CDR3 has 14 residues. Germline CDR1 reads LGHDT; CDR2 reads YNNKEL (reference sequence).

The count of this clone is one. This chain connects TRBV11-2 to TRBJ2-3, with 7 bases matching TRBD1. The CDR3 is 16 residues long. Germline V lookup: CDR1 SGHAT, CDR2 FQNNGV. V shed 1 base, J shed 1 base, and the junction held 5 bases outside the gene matches. In nucleotides, the CDR3 is TGTGCCAGCAGCTTAGTAGGGACAGTGGGCACAGATACGCAGTATTTT. Amino acids: CASSLVGTVGTDTQYF.

V gene TRBV18 combines with J gene TRBJ2-7; the match to TRBD1 covers 8 bases. The germline gives CDR1 KGHSH, CDR2 LQKENI. Trimming took 6 bases from V and 3 from J; bases not matched to a gene: 7. This CDR3 spans 14 amino acids. CDR3 residues: CASSGTGKGYEQYF. Here the CDR3 DNA reads TGTGCCAGCTCTGGGACAGGAAAAGGCTACGAGCAGTACTTC.

The chain joins TRBV7-9 to TRBJ2-5; tentatively, D is TRBD2 (6 bases). Per the germline V gene, CDR1 is SEHNR and CDR2 is FQNEAQ (reference sequence). CDR3 length: 14 amino acids. Trimming cost V 2 bases and J 1 base, with 8 bases left between them. CDR3 residues: CASSLRGTQETQYF. Written as DNA, the CDR3 is TGTGCCAGCAGCTTACGGGGGACCCAAGAGACCCAGTACTTC.